The 7 T cell receptor beta chains in this list originate from one sample, sequenced in a study of T cell repertoires in cytomegalovirus infection. For these TCRs, the target antigens are not known. One entry per CDR3 protein results from TCRdb running MiXCR on the reads. The sample shows hundreds of thousands of distinct CDR3 sequences, 29% of them seen only once. Sequencing used cultured PBMCs, obtained from culture after CMV antigen stimulation. Receptors were obtained from a human donor in good health (CMV status not recorded). Some clones in this sample may be carry-over from other donors' samples.

The chain employs TRBV27 and TRBJ2-5; D may be TRBD1 (6 bases). There are 15 residues in the CDR3. Germline-derived CDR1 and CDR2 are MNHEY and SMNVEV (reference sequence). V shed 0 bases and J shed 5 bases, with 13 bases lying between them. The CDR3 region is CASSLSTSGVETQYF. In DNA form, the CDR3 reads TGTGCCAGCAGTTTATCGACTTCAGGGGTCGAGACCCAGTACTTC.

This clonotype was counted a few times. The chain employs TRBV13 and TRBJ2-3; TRBD2 aligns across 12 bases. This CDR3 is 17 amino acids long. The germline V gene encodes CDR1 PRHDT and CDR2 FYEKMQ (reference sequence). With 4 bases clipped from V and 1 base from J, the junction kept 6 bases outside the gene matches. CDR3 in DNA: TGTGCCAGCAGCTCGCTAGCGGGAGGGGCCGGCACAGATACGCAGTATTTT. Protein: CASSSLAGGAGTDTQYF. The whole variable domain, filled in from reference TRBV13 and TRBJ2-3, reads AAGVIQSPRHLIKEKRETATLKCYPIPRHDTVYWYQQGPGQDPQFLISFYEKMQSDKGSIPDRFSAQQFSDYHSELNMSSLELGDSALYFCASSSLAGGAGTDTQYFGPGTRLTVL.

The sample holds many counts of this clonotype. The chain uses TRBV7-6 and TRBJ1-1; a weak D match, TRBD1 (6 bases). Trimming removed 5 bases at V and 2 bases at J, with 12 bases between. The CDR3 runs 14 residues. Per the germline V gene, CDR1 is SGHVS and CDR2 is FNYEAQ. CDR3 amino acids: CASSRTETNTEAFF. CDR3 sequence (DNA): TGTGCCAGCAGCCGGACAGAGACTAACACTGAAGCTTTCTTT.

This chain connects TRBV3-1 to TRBJ1-2; weak D call: TRBD1 (6 bases). Trimming shortened V by 4 bases and J by 6 bases, and 12 bases separated the two germline ends. Per the germline V gene, CDR1 is LGHDT and CDR2 is YNNKEL (reference sequence). This CDR3 spans 13 amino acids. CDR3: CASSPAGHHGYTF. The DNA for the CDR3 is TGTGCCAGCAGCCCGGCGGGACACCATGGCTACACCTTC.

This sequence joins TRBV18 and TRBJ2-7; D might be TRBD1 (5 bases). The CDR3 extends over 14 amino acids. Per germline, CDR1 KGHSH and CDR2 LQKENI. Deletions cut 5 bases from V and 2 bases from J, with 13 bases between. The CDR3 protein is CASSSQVRTYEQYF. As DNA, the CDR3 is TGTGCCAGCTCATCACAGGTGAGAACCTACGAGCAGTACTTC.

This rearrangement joins TRBV29-1 to TRBJ2-1; a weak D match, TRBD2 (5 bases). Germline V gene sequence: CDR1 SQVTM, CDR2 ANQGSEA. This CDR3 is built from 12 residues. The germline V and J ends were trimmed by 3 bases and 8 bases, with 11 bases remaining between them. This chain's CDR3 is CSVEWSGDEQFF. Here the CDR3 DNA reads TGCAGCGTTGAGTGGAGCGGAGATGAGCAGTTCTTC.

This clonotype was observed a few times. This sequence joins TRBV19 and TRBJ2-3; D perhaps matches TRBD1 (6 bases). The V and J ends lost 4 bases and 3 bases respectively, with 26 bases between them. CDR3 length: 19 amino acids. Germline V gene data show CDR1 as LNHDA and CDR2 as SQIVND (reference sequence). The CDR3 bases are TGTGCCAGTAGTACCAAGCCCCCCGTGGGCAGGGGTAGGACAGATACGCAGTATTTT. This codes for CASSTKPPVGRGRTDTQYF.